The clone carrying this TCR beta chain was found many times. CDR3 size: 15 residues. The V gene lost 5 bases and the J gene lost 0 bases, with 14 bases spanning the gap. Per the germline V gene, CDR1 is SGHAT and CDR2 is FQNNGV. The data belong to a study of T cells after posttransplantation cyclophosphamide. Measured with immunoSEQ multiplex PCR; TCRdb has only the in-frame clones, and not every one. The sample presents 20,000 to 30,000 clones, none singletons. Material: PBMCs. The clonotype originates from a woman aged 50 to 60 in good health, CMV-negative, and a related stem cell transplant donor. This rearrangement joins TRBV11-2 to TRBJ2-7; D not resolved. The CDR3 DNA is TGTGCCAGCAGCCTCTCTCCTCCCTCCTCCTACGAGCAGTACTTC. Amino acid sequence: CASSLSPPSSYEQYF.